This T cell receptor beta chain appears in the sequencing data of a study of T cells after yellow fever vaccination. Conversion of TCR transcripts into cDNA relied on 5'RACE template switching, which added a universal primer site and UMIs. TCRdb ran MiXCR on the 5' RACE reads and lists one entry per CDR3 protein. This table holds a few hundred thousand distinct CDR3 sequences, roughly 8.7% found once. Study-wide results and caveats: Abundant bulk-derived clonotypes could contaminate FACS-sorted repertoires. On re-exposure, the response was weaker but peaked faster, at day 5 versus 15. Booster samples showed a return of most primary-vaccination clones (under 98% CD4, about 88% CD8).

The CDR3 loop spans 12 amino acids. V lost 4 bases to trimming and J lost 6 bases, with 10 bases between them. Germline V gives CDR1 SNHLY, CDR2 FYNNEI. This clonotype has only a few counts. Its antigen is unidentified. The sample consisted of PBMCs, taken on the day of the first yellow fever vaccination. The chain has TRBV2 and TRBJ2-7; TRBD2 is a possible D gene (7 bases). This TCR came from a man between 18 and 35 years old who received the YFV17D yellow fever vaccine. CDR3: CASSAGGREQYF. The CDR3 DNA follows: TGTGCCAGCAGTGCGGGGGGCCGCGAGCAGTACTTC. The full variable domain, completed using reference TRBV2 and TRBJ2-7, is EPEVTQTPSHQVTQMGQEVILRCVPISNHLYFYWYRQILGQKVEFLVSFYNNEISEKSEIFDDQFSVERPDGSNFTLKIRSTKLEDSAMYFCASSAGGREQYFGPGTRLTVT.